The clone carrying this TCR beta chain was counted ten times or more. Its target is not known. The sample belongs to a study of T cells in Graves' hyperthyroidism and ophthalmopathy. Study-wide background: The initial diagnosis was the point when peripheral blood was collected, ahead of any treatment. Study-wide results and limits: It was a median about seven months before onset that the model predicted ophthalmopathy.

Germline V lookup: CDR1 SQVTM, CDR2 ANQGSEA. The CDR3 contains 14 residues. V lost 6 bases, J lost 6 bases, and 18 bases lay in between. It was uncontrolled infection, other autoimmune disease, pregnancy or lactation that excluded patients. RNA transcripts yielded amplified TCR beta CDR3 regions. Using the HTBI primer set, a first-round RT-PCR was run on the TCR CDR3. TCRdb re-called the multiplex PCR reads through MiXCR, storing one row per CDR3 protein. The sample has about 360,000 distinct CDR3 sequences, less than 15% seen once. The sample consisted of blood. The chain is built from TRBV29-1 and TRBJ2-1, with D perhaps TRBD2 (6 bases). This clonotype was obtained from a woman aged 18 to 35 with Graves' hyperthyroidism. The CDR3 bases are TGCAGCGTCCGGGACTCCGTTTTAAGCAATGAGCAGTTCTTC. Protein sequence: CSVRDSVLSNEQFF.